Following are 13 T cell receptor beta chains from one sample sequenced in a study of a mutant IDH1 vaccine in newly diagnosed glioma. Only in-frame clones appear in the TCRdb table, and some are missing; sequencing was by immunoSEQ multiplex PCR. The sample lists tens of thousands of clones, over 85% occurring once. Specified time point: week 47, end of study. The content of each vaccine dose was 300 ug of mutant IDH1 20-mer peptide, and topical imiquimod accompanied it. No antigens are known for them. The specimen comprised PBMCs, sampled from a glioma patient whose treatment included an IDH1 peptide vaccine. The receptor source for this set is a woman aged 50 to 60 with glioma.

The V and J genes are TRBV6-1 and TRBJ1-5; D is ambiguous. This CDR3 is 16 amino acids long. Trimming removed 3 bases at V and 3 bases at J, with 15 bases between. The germline CDR1 and CDR2 sequences are MNHNS and SASEGT. CDR3 nucleotides: TGTGCCAGCAGTGAGACTGACCGAATCAACAATCAGCCCCAGCATTTT. Its translation is CASSETDRINNQPQHF.

This chain joins TRBV27 and TRBJ2-1; 10 positions match TRBD2. Germline CDR1 reads MNHEY; CDR2 reads SMNVEV (reference sequence). Germline trimming cut 5 bases from V and 2 bases from J; bases unmatched to any gene: 6. The CDR3 loop spans 16 amino acids. The CDR3 DNA follows: TGTGCCAGCAGTCGGGACCTAGCGGGAGCCTACAATGAGCAGTTCTTC. It specifies CASSRDLAGAYNEQFF.

The chain is built from TRBV9 and TRBJ1-1; D is ambiguous. CDR1 and CDR2 from the germline V gene are SGDLS and YYNGEE. CDR3 length equals 13 residues. Trimming pared 0 bases from V and 0 bases from J, leaving 3 bases between. CDR3 nucleotides: TGTGCCAGCAGCGTAGAGGTGAACACTGAAGCTTTCTTT. As protein: CASSVEVNTEAFF.

The V and J genes are TRBV11-1 and TRBJ1-2; D may be TRBD1 (6 bases). Between the trimmed V and J ends, which lost 4 bases and 6 bases, there was a span of 9 bases. The V gene's germline CDR1 is SGHAT and CDR2 FQDESV (reference sequence). The CDR3 spans 12 residues. In nucleotides, the CDR3 is TGTGCCAGCAGCTGGGGGGGCGATGGCTACACCTTC. Translating it yields CASSWGGDGYTF. Filled out from reference TRBV11-1 and TRBJ1-2, the complete variable domain reads EAEVAQSPRYKITEKSQAVAFWCDPISGHATLYWYRQILGQGPELLVQFQDESVVDDSQLPKDRFSAERLKGVDSTLKIQPAELGDSAMYLCASSWGGDGYTFGSGTRLTVV.

The chain joins TRBV10-3 to TRBJ2-7; TRBD1 matches 11 bases. V lost 4 bases and J lost 4; bases outside the gene matches: 6. The CDR3 runs to 15 residues. Germline V gene data show CDR1 as ENHRY and CDR2 as SYGVKD. CDR3 residues: CAISAMGTGGYEQYF. As DNA, the CDR3 is TGTGCCATCAGTGCAATGGGGACAGGGGGTTACGAGCAGTACTTC.

The rearrangement links TRBV9 to TRBJ2-1; TRBD2 agrees at 8 bases. The CDR3 covers 14 residues. V lost 0 bases, J lost 9 bases, and 5 bases stayed unmatched. The germline V gene encodes CDR1 SGDLS and CDR2 YYNGEE. The CDR3 reads CASSVGSSGFEQFF. CDR3 in DNA: TGTGCCAGCAGCGTAGGTTCTAGCGGGTTTGAGCAGTTCTTC.

This clone was seen a handful of times. V and J are TRBV5-1 and TRBJ1-1; D unresolved. Trimming stripped 3 bases from V and 3 bases from J, with 15 bases between. CDR3 length: 15 residues. Germline CDR1 reads SGHRS; CDR2 reads YFSETQ. The CDR3: CASSSSLGWDTEAFF. CDR3 nucleotide sequence: TGCGCCAGCAGCTCATCCTTAGGCTGGGACACTGAAGCTTTCTTT.

The chain is built from TRBV6-6 and TRBJ2-2, with TRBD1 identical over 10 bases. CDR3 length equals 16 residues. Germline V CDR1 and CDR2: MNHNY, SVGAGI (reference sequence). Losses at the gene ends were 7 bases for V and 5 bases for J; bases not matched to a gene: 10. The CDR3 DNA reads TGTGCCAGCACTAAAATGACAGGGGGCGGTACCGGGGAGCTGTTTTTT. It specifies CASTKMTGGGTGELFF.

The rearrangement uses TRBV5-5 and TRBJ1-3; weak D call: TRBD1 (5 bases). The V and J ends lost 4 bases and 1 base respectively, with 9 bases between them. The germline V gene encodes CDR1 SGHKS and CDR2 YYEKEE (reference sequence). The CDR3 spans 14 residues. In nucleotides, the CDR3 is TGTGCCAGCAGCAGGGACTTGTCTGGAAACACCATATATTTT. It translates to CASSRDLSGNTIYF.

CDR3 protein: CASSPGGGREQYF. As DNA, the CDR3 is TGTGCCAGCAGCCCGGGAGGCGGCCGCGAGCAGTACTTC. The genes are TRBV11-2 and TRBJ2-7; 7 nucleotides agree with TRBD2. CDR1 is SGHAT and CDR2 is FQNNGV in the germline V gene. J was trimmed by 6 bases and V by 5 bases; bases with no gene match: 7. The CDR3 has 13 residues.

In its sample, this clone was seen once. This chain uses TRBV5-1 with TRBJ2-7; 8 nucleotides line up with TRBD1. CDR1 and CDR2 from the germline V gene are SGHRS and YFSETQ. V was pared by 4 bases and J by 0 bases, with 6 bases of the junction left unmatched. This CDR3 spans 15 amino acids. The CDR3 DNA follows: TGCGCCAGCAGCCTGGGGACAGGCGGCTCCTACGAGCAGTACTTC. It yields the protein CASSLGTGGSYEQYF.

The gene calls are TRBV5-1 and TRBJ2-1; D possibly matches TRBD1 or TRBD2 (8 bases each). CDR1 and CDR2 from the germline V gene are SGHRS and YFSETQ. The CDR3 has 19 amino acids. Trimming left V 4 bases short and J 5 bases short, with 28 bases between. CDR3 region: CASSPRQGAISGNHNEQFF. DNA of the CDR3: TGCGCCAGCAGCCCCCGGCAGGGGGCTATTAGCGGGAACCACAATGAGCAGTTCTTC.

The sample holds a few counts of this clone. J is TRBJ2-4 and V is TRBV25-1, with D possibly TRBD2 on 5 matching bases. Between the trimmed V and J ends, which lost 7 bases and 9 bases, there was a span of 25 bases. Germline V gene lookup returns CDR1 MGHDK and CDR2 SYGVNS. This CDR3 comprises 16 residues. The DNA of the CDR3 is TGTGCCAGCACCCCCATGCTCGAAGGTGCGGGCCGCATTCAGTACTTC. It specifies CASTPMLEGAGRIQYF.